The 28 T cell receptor beta chains below come from one sample, sequenced in a study of cytomegalovirus exposure and HLA in healthy donors. The PCR used 60 Vbeta and 13 Jbeta primers. Measured with immunoSEQ multiplex PCR; TCRdb has only the in-frame clones, and not every one. The table has 90,000 to 150,000 clones, roughly 80% seen once. Sequenced input: PBMCs. All receptors derive from a woman in her thirties or forties in good health and CMV-seronegative.

The chain employs TRBV6-4 and TRBJ2-1; TRBD1 aligns across 10 bases. This CDR3 contains 16 residues. Germline CDR1 reads MRHNA; CDR2 reads SNTAGT. Trimming took 0 bases from V and 7 from J; bases not matched to a gene: 6. The CDR3 reads CASSDSPGQGWNEQFF. The CDR3 coding sequence is TGTGCCAGCAGTGACTCCCCGGGACAGGGGTGGAATGAGCAGTTCTTC.

The CDR3 region is CASSLYIGTGGNYGYTF. CDR3 in DNA: TGTGCCAGCAGCTTGTATATAGGGACAGGGGGTAACTATGGCTACACCTTC. The chain links TRBV5-4 to TRBJ1-2, with TRBD1 matching 11 bases. Germline values: CDR1 SGHNT, CDR2 YYREEE (reference sequence). CDR3 size: 17 residues. The trim removed 1 base at V and 1 base at J, leaving 6 bases unmatched.

In this sample, this clone turned up once. The chain links TRBV2 to TRBJ1-2; D remains unclear. V was pared by 7 bases and J by 9 bases, with 12 bases between. This CDR3 contains 11 residues. Germline-derived CDR1 and CDR2 are SNHLY and FYNNEI. Written as DNA, the CDR3 is TGTGCCAGCATGAGGGCTGACAGCTACACCTTC. Residues: CASMRADSYTF.

This chain joins TRBV7-2 and TRBJ2-3; 11 bases match TRBD2. The CDR3 extends over 16 amino acids. With 5 bases clipped from V and 5 bases from J, the junction kept 9 bases outside the gene matches. CDR1 is SGHTA and CDR2 is FQGNSA in the germline V gene. The CDR3 sequence is CASSLGGLAAVDTQYF. The CDR3 region has the DNA TGTGCCAGCAGCCTGGGGGGACTAGCGGCAGTAGATACGCAGTATTTT.

This rearrangement joins TRBV5-1 to TRBJ2-7; 8 nucleotides match TRBD1. J was trimmed by 6 bases and V by 4 bases; bases with no gene match: 12. The CDR3 has 15 amino acids. The V gene's germline CDR1 is SGHRS and CDR2 YFSETQ. The CDR3 region has the DNA TGCGCCAGCAGCCCACGCCGCGGGACAGGAAGCGAGCAGTACTTC. Protein sequence: CASSPRRGTGSEQYF.

This clone was observed a handful of times. The V gene is TRBV11-2, the J gene TRBJ2-7, with D unresolved. Trimming removed 0 bases from V and 2 bases from J, with 8 bases in between. The CDR3 spans 14 residues. The V gene's germline CDR1 is SGHAT and CDR2 FQNNGV. The CDR3 region is CASSLEPTTYEQYF. The CDR3 region has the DNA TGTGCCAGCAGCTTAGAACCCACTACCTACGAGCAGTACTTC.

The chain carries TRBV6-5 and TRBJ1-2; 9 nucleotides agree with TRBD1. This CDR3 spans 14 amino acids. Looked up from germline, CDR1 is MNHEY and CDR2 is SVGAGI. The ends lost 6 bases at V and 6 bases at J; junction bases unmatched: 8. The CDR3 bases are TGTGCCAGCAGACCTCCGGGACAGGGCAATGGCTACACCTTC. Protein sequence: CASRPPGQGNGYTF.

J is TRBJ2-2 and V is TRBV4-2; 9 positions agree with TRBD1. The CDR3 spans 15 residues. The germline V gene encodes CDR1 LGHNA and CDR2 YNFKEQ. J gave up 6 bases and V 3 bases, and 5 bases lay outside the gene matches. The CDR3 DNA reads TGTGCCAGCAGCCACGGGACAGGGATATCCGGGGAGCTGTTTTTT. Translation: CASSHGTGISGELFF.

This sequence joins TRBV4-3 and TRBJ2-3; 7 bases agree with TRBD1. V was clipped by 0 bases and J by 1 base; unmatched bases: 4. The CDR3 consists of 16 residues. Germline V gene data show CDR1 as LGHNA and CDR2 as YSLEER. The CDR3 protein is CASSQDLGQGTDTQYF. CDR3 DNA: TGCGCCAGCAGCCAAGATCTTGGACAGGGCACAGATACGCAGTATTTT.

The gene calls are TRBV9 and TRBJ1-1; TRBD1 might be the D (5 bases). This CDR3 spans 13 amino acids. Deletions cut 5 bases from V and 1 base from J, with 9 bases between. The germline CDR1 and CDR2 sequences are SGDLS and YYNGEE. CDR3: CASSPGGNTEAFF. CDR3 bases: TGTGCCAGCAGTCCCGGGGGGAACACTGAAGCTTTCTTT.

The rearrangement uses TRBV4-3 and TRBJ2-7; TRBD2 aligns across 11 bases. Trimming removed 4 bases from V and 3 bases from J; junction bases left unmatched: 5. CDR3 length equals 15 residues. Germline-derived CDR1 and CDR2 are LGHNA and YSLEER. The CDR3 protein is CASSPVAGGNYEQYF. CDR3 nucleotides: TGCGCCAGCAGCCCTGTAGCGGGAGGGAACTACGAGCAGTACTTC.

The rearrangement links TRBV19 to TRBJ1-4; D is possibly TRBD1 (5 bases). This CDR3 spans 15 amino acids. In germline, CDR1 is LNHDA, CDR2 SQIVND (reference sequence). V was shortened by 4 bases and J by 4 bases, with 13 bases between the two germline ends. In DNA, the CDR3 is TGTGCCAGTAGTAACACAGGTTCGGGTAATGAAAAACTGTTTTTT. It yields the protein CASSNTGSGNEKLFF.

The chain joins TRBV5-6 to TRBJ2-1; no reliable D call. Per germline, CDR1 SGHDT and CDR2 YYEEEE. The CDR3 extends over 13 amino acids. Trimming removed 2 bases from V and 7 bases from J, with 10 bases in between. Here the CDR3 DNA reads TGTGCCAGCAGCTTCGTCTCGACTAATGAGCAGTTCTTC. Its translation: CASSFVSTNEQFF.

The chain joins TRBV5-1 to TRBJ1-2; no definite D call. Trimming left V 0 bases short and J 8 bases short, with 5 bases between. The CDR3 covers 11 residues. The V gene's germline CDR1 is SGHRS and CDR2 YFSETQ. The DNA of the CDR3 is TGCGCCAGCAGCTTGGGGCAGGGCTACACCTTC. This encodes CASSLGQGYTF.

The gene calls are TRBV2 and TRBJ2-7; 7 bases line up with TRBD2. Germline loops: CDR1 SNHLY, CDR2 FYNNEI. The CDR3 is 12 residues long. The V gene end was trimmed by 8 bases and the J gene end by 6 bases; junction bases not matched to a gene: 7. Written as DNA, the CDR3 is TGTGCCAGCGCCGAGCCTAGCGGCGAGCAGTACTTC. Protein product: CASAEPSGEQYF.

The rearrangement uses TRBV9 and TRBJ2-1; 16 positions match TRBD2. V trimming: 4 bases; J trimming: 0 bases; junction bases outside the gene matches: 7. The CDR3 runs 19 residues. CDR1 is SGDLS, CDR2 YYNGEE, per germline. The CDR3, as DNA: TGTGCCAGCAGCCCCATCGGGACTAGCGGGAGGGGCTCCTACAATGAGCAGTTCTTC. Residues: CASSPIGTSGRGSYNEQFF. Combining the CDR3 with reference TRBV9 and TRBJ2-1 gives the whole variable domain DSGVTQTPKHLITATGQRVTLRCSPRSGDLSVYWYQQSLDQGLQFLIQYYNGEERAKGNILERFSAQQFPDLHSELNLSSLELGDSALYFCASSPIGTSGRGSYNEQFFGPGTRLTVL.

V and J are TRBV5-5 and TRBJ1-3; D ambiguous. V was clipped by 4 bases and J by 0 bases, with 8 bases between them. The CDR3 length is 14 residues. CDR1 and CDR2 from the germline V gene are SGHKS and YYEKEE (reference sequence). Here the CDR3 reads CASSETPSGNTIYF. The CDR3 DNA follows: TGTGCCAGCAGCGAAACACCCTCTGGAAACACCATATATTTT.

A few counts support this clone. This sequence joins TRBV19 and TRBJ2-2; no reliable D call. CDR1 LNHDA and CDR2 SQIVND come from the germline V gene (reference sequence). V was shortened by 2 bases and J by 0 bases, with 10 bases between the two germline ends. The CDR3 has 16 amino acids. The CDR3 nucleotides are TGTGCCAGTAGTATACAGCCGGAGCCGAACACCGGGGAGCTGTTTTTT. This encodes CASSIQPEPNTGELFF.

The chain uses TRBV7-9 and TRBJ2-5; 7 bases map to TRBD2. The CDR3 loop spans 16 amino acids. CDR1 is SEHNR, CDR2 FQNEAQ, per germline (reference sequence). V was clipped by 1 base and J by 1 base; unmatched bases: 6. CDR3 DNA sequence: TGTGCCAGCAGCTTAGGGACTAGGCCCCCCCAAGAGACCCAGTACTTC. It yields the protein CASSLGTRPPQETQYF. Using reference TRBV7-9 and TRBJ2-5 for the parts outside the CDR3, the full variable domain is DTGVSQNPRHKITKRGQNVTFRCDPISEHNRLYWYRQTLGQGPEFLTYFQNEAQLEKSRLLSDRFSAERPKGSFSTLEIQRTEQGDSAMYLCASSLGTRPPQETQYFGPGTRLLVL.

The chain is built from TRBV11-2 and TRBJ1-1; TRBD1 agrees at 8 bases. CDR1 and CDR2 from the germline V gene are SGHAT and FQNNGV. Trimming at V came to 5 bases and at J to 3 bases, leaving 5 bases not matched to a gene. The CDR3 has 14 amino acids. The CDR3 DNA sequence: TGTGCCAGCAGCCCAGACAGGGGTGACACTGAAGCTTTCTTT. Residues: CASSPDRGDTEAFF.

By frequency in the sample, this clone is medium-sized. The chain recombines TRBV25-1 with TRBJ2-7; 7 bases fit TRBD2. In germline, CDR1 is MGHDK, CDR2 SYGVNS. J lost 3 bases, V lost 8 bases, and 10 bases had no gene match. This CDR3 is built from 14 residues. The CDR3, as DNA: TGTGCCAGCGGGGAGGGGCCGTCTGGCTACGAGCAGTACTTC. As protein: CASGEGPSGYEQYF.

To note about this clone: One end of the junction does not line up with germline, which may come from a read error. The rearrangement uses TRBV7-9 and TRBJ2-3; weak D call: TRBD2 (7 bases). Germline V gene lookup returns CDR1 SEHNR and CDR2 FQNEAQ (reference sequence). This CDR3 has 14 amino acids. The CDR3 bases are TGTGCCAGCAGCTTAGGTGATCCGGCGGGGGCGGAGGTTTTT. Protein: CASSLGDPAGAEVF.

The rearrangement links TRBV5-6 to TRBJ2-7; 12 bases line up with TRBD2. This CDR3 has 16 residues. V shed 2 bases, J shed 0 bases, and the junction held 3 bases outside the gene matches. Germline-derived CDR1 and CDR2 are SGHDT and YYEEEE. This chain's CDR3 is CASSFPSGGASYEQYF. CDR3 sequence (DNA): TGTGCCAGCAGCTTCCCTAGCGGGGGGGCCTCCTACGAGCAGTACTTC.

The CDR3 region has the DNA TGTGCCAGCAGTTATGCGGGACCAATAATGACGGATACGCAGTATTTT. Amino acid sequence: CASSYAGPIMTDTQYF. The chain carries TRBV6-5 and TRBJ2-3; D possibly corresponds to TRBD2 (6 bases). This CDR3 is 16 amino acids long. The germline V gene has CDR1 MNHEY and CDR2 SVGAGI. V was cut by 3 bases and J by 6 bases, with 19 bases left in between.

The sample holds a few counts of this clone. The chain joins TRBV6-5 to TRBJ1-6, with D uncertain. Trimming pared 0 bases from V and 10 bases from J, leaving 10 bases between. The CDR3 is made up of 14 amino acids. Germline CDR1 reads MNHEY; CDR2 reads SVGAGI. CDR3 in DNA: TGTGCCAGCAGTTACTCGGCGGAGGGATCACCCCTCCACTTT. Its translation is CASSYSAEGSPLHF.

The DNA for the CDR3 is TGTGCCAGCAGTGAATGGGCCGGGCTAGCGGGAGTAAAAGATACGCAGTATTTT. Translating it yields CASSEWAGLAGVKDTQYF. The genes are TRBV6-1 and TRBJ2-3; 10 positions agree with TRBD2. Germline values: CDR1 MNHNS, CDR2 SASEGT. The CDR3 loop spans 18 amino acids. J gave up 5 bases and V 2 bases, and 13 bases lay outside the gene matches.

The V gene is TRBV7-2, the J gene TRBJ1-1; weak D call: TRBD1 (5 bases). CDR1 and CDR2 from the germline V gene are SGHTA and FQGNSA. This CDR3 has 12 amino acids. V was pared by 5 bases and J by 4 bases, with 8 bases between. Written as DNA, the CDR3 is TGTGCCAGCAGCCGGGGGGGCACTGAAGCTTTCTTT. Translation gives CASSRGGTEAFF.

The chain is built from TRBV20-1 and TRBJ2-1; 9 bases are shared with TRBD2. Germline loops: CDR1 DFQATT, CDR2 SNEGSKA (reference sequence). This CDR3 has 10 residues. Losses at the gene ends were 5 bases for V and 10 bases for J; bases not matched to a gene: 0. The CDR3 sequence: CSAGTSEQFF. The CDR3 DNA follows: TGCAGTGCTGGGACTAGCGAGCAGTTCTTC.